The 16 T cell receptor beta chains below were found in one sample sequenced in a study of cytomegalovirus exposure and HLA in healthy donors. The PCR had 60 Vbeta and 13 Jbeta primers. TCRdb's table, derived via immunoSEQ multiplex PCR, lists solely in-frame clones and lacks some. The sample shows over 150,000 clones, 65% to 75% of them seen only once. The sample was PBMCs. These TCRs come from a young man in good health and CMV-seronegative.

As DNA, the CDR3 is TGTGCCAGCAGCTTTTGGGGCACAGGGGGAGGCGGCTACACCTTC. This gives the protein CASSFWGTGGGGYTF. The V gene is TRBV5-4, the J gene TRBJ1-2; 8 nucleotides align to TRBD1. V lost 2 bases, J lost 8 bases, and 11 bases stayed unmatched. This CDR3 is built from 15 residues. Germline loops: CDR1 SGHNT, CDR2 YYREEE (reference sequence).

This clone was recorded at least ten times. The V and J genes are TRBV5-6 and TRBJ1-2, with D possibly TRBD1 on 6 matching bases. With 0 bases removed from V and 6 bases from J, the gap between germline ends came to 12 bases. The germline V gene has CDR1 SGHDT and CDR2 YYEEEE. This CDR3 spans 14 amino acids. The CDR3 reads CASSLDAGADGYTF. The DNA of the CDR3 is TGTGCCAGCAGCTTGGACGCGGGGGCGGATGGCTACACCTTC.

The chain recombines TRBV11-2 with TRBJ1-1; weak D call: TRBD1 (5 bases). V gave up 0 bases and J gave up 5 bases, with 7 bases separating them. This CDR3 comprises 13 residues. CDR1 SGHAT and CDR2 FQNNGV come from the germline V gene. The CDR3: CASSLETDTEAFF. CDR3 sequence (DNA): TGTGCCAGCAGCTTAGAGACAGATACTGAAGCTTTCTTT. The full variable domain, with the rest looked up from reference TRBV11-2 and TRBJ1-1, is EAGVAQSPRYKIIEKRQSVAFWCNPISGHATLYWYQQILGQGPKLLIQFQNNGVVDDSQLPKDRFSAERLKGVDSTLKIQPAKLEDSAVYLCASSLETDTEAFFGQGTRLTVV.

This chain connects TRBV9 to TRBJ1-1, with D perhaps TRBD1 (5 bases). The CDR3 loop spans 13 amino acids. Germline CDR1 is SGDLS and CDR2 is YYNGEE. V shed 0 bases and J shed 5 bases, with 8 bases lying between them. DNA of the CDR3: TGTGCCAGCAGCGTAGGTGGGACTACTGAAGCTTTCTTT. Protein sequence: CASSVGGTTEAFF.

The chain joins TRBV9 to TRBJ1-3; 7 bases align to TRBD1. This CDR3 is built from 17 residues. Trimming at V came to 4 bases and at J to 4 bases, leaving 14 bases not matched to a gene. Germline CDR1 is SGDLS and CDR2 is YYNGEE. The CDR3: CASSNHPGGSGGNTIYF. The DNA for the CDR3 is TGTGCCAGCAGCAATCACCCAGGGGGGAGTGGGGGAAACACCATATATTTT.

V usage is TRBV5-1 and J usage is TRBJ2-3; the D gene is possibly TRBD1 (6 bases). The CDR3 spans 15 residues. Between the trimmed V and J ends, which lost 2 bases and 1 base, there was a span of 11 bases. The germline V gene has CDR1 SGHRS and CDR2 YFSETQ. CDR3: CASSFVDRGTDTQYF. The DNA for the CDR3 is TGCGCCAGCAGCTTCGTGGACAGAGGCACAGATACGCAGTATTTT.

This clone was counted only a few times. The chain employs TRBV14 and TRBJ1-3; no clear D. This CDR3 is built from 16 residues. Germline CDR1 and CDR2: SGHDN and FVKESK. Trimming pared 4 bases from V and 0 bases from J, leaving 13 bases between. DNA of the CDR3: TGTGCCAGCAGCCCAATGACATACCTCTCTGGAAACACCATATATTTT. This codes for CASSPMTYLSGNTIYF.

The V gene is TRBV7-2, the J gene TRBJ2-5, with D perhaps matching TRBD1 (6 bases). The J call is uncertain, as TRBJ2-7 better fits the DNA end. The V gene's germline CDR1 is SGHTA and CDR2 FQGNSA. The CDR3 runs 15 residues. DNA for the CDR3: TGTGCCAGCAGCTTCCGACAGGACACCAACTACGAGCAGTACTTC. Protein product: CASSFRQDTNYEQYF.

The chain joins TRBV18 to TRBJ1-4; 10 bases align to TRBD1. Per the germline V gene, CDR1 is KGHSH and CDR2 is LQKENI. J was trimmed by 2 bases and V by 4 bases; bases with no gene match: 4. The CDR3 is made up of 16 amino acids. Here the CDR3 DNA reads TGTGCCAGCTCACGTCGGACAGGGGGGACTAATGAAAAACTGTTTTTT. This sequence encodes CASSRRTGGTNEKLFF.

This chain connects TRBV28 to TRBJ2-5; a possible D gene is TRBD1 (6 bases). V was shortened by 7 bases and J by 4 bases, with 16 bases between the two germline ends. The CDR3 is made up of 14 amino acids. Germline V gene sequence: CDR1 MDHEN, CDR2 SYDVKM. The CDR3 nucleotides read TGTGCCAGCACCCTGACCCCCAGGGGAGAGACCCAGTACTTC. Its translation is CASTLTPRGETQYF. Combining the CDR3 with reference TRBV28 and TRBJ2-5 gives the whole variable domain DVKVTQSSRYLVKRTGEKVFLECVQDMDHENMFWYRQDPGLGLRLIYFSYDVKMKEKGDIPEGYSVSREKKERFSLILESASTNQTSMYLCASTLTPRGETQYFGPGTRLLVL.

V gene TRBV6-1 combines with J gene TRBJ2-5; 12 bases are shared with TRBD2. The CDR3 consists of 15 residues. Germline V gives CDR1 MNHNS, CDR2 SASEGT. V shed 6 bases, J shed 4 bases, and the junction held 6 bases outside the gene matches. Written as DNA, the CDR3 is TGTGCCAGCAGCGTGACTAGCGGGGGATCAGAGACCCAGTACTTC. It is translated as CASSVTSGGSETQYF.

The chain carries TRBV11-2 and TRBJ1-2; 8 bases align to TRBD1. Per the germline V gene, CDR1 is SGHAT and CDR2 is FQNNGV. This CDR3 contains 13 residues. The V segment lost 0 bases and the J segment 8 bases; nucleotides outside the gene matches: 2. CDR3 in amino acids: CASSLDRGRGYTF. CDR3 nucleotides: TGTGCCAGCAGCTTAGACAGGGGGCGGGGCTACACCTTC.

This clone has just one count. The chain uses TRBV11-2 and TRBJ2-1; a possible D gene is TRBD2 (7 bases). Germline CDR1 SGHAT, CDR2 FQNNGV. The CDR3 consists of 15 residues. With 2 bases removed from V and 7 bases from J, the gap between germline ends came to 15 bases. Here the CDR3 DNA reads TGTGCCAGCAGCTTAAGGGGGGGCGAGGGGAATGAGCAGTTCTTC. Translation gives CASSLRGGEGNEQFF.

The chain recombines TRBV7-8 with TRBJ2-5, with 8 bases aligning to TRBD1. The end of the DNA fits TRBJ2-7 better, so the J call may be wrong. Per the germline V gene, CDR1 is SGHVS and CDR2 is FQNEAQ. CDR3 length equals 15 residues. The CDR3: CASSPYDRGSYEQYF. The CDR3 DNA follows: TGTGCCAGCAGCCCCTACGACAGGGGATCCTACGAGCAGTACTTC.

This clone was counted a few times. The CDR3 protein is CAISELGGSGSNQPQHF. CDR3 coding DNA: TGTGCCATCAGTGAATTGGGAGGAAGTGGGTCCAATCAGCCCCAGCATTTT. The gene calls are TRBV10-3 and TRBJ1-5, with D unclear. V lost 3 bases and J lost 3, with 18 bases in between. Germline CDR1 reads ENHRY; CDR2 reads SYGVKD. This CDR3 is built from 17 residues.

The chain combines TRBV5-1 with TRBJ2-3; 9 positions match TRBD2. V shed 3 bases, J shed 4 bases, and the junction held 6 bases outside the gene matches. The CDR3 contains 15 residues. Per germline, CDR1 SGHRS and CDR2 YFSETQ. Here the CDR3 reads CASSSLSGGPDTQYF. The CDR3 DNA reads TGCGCCAGCAGCTCCCTTAGCGGGGGCCCAGATACGCAGTATTTT.